What follows describes a single T cell receptor beta chain. The target of this receptor is not known. Base qualities are not at hand, and no much larger clone is one base apart. Library prep was done by the immunoSEQ multiplex PCR assay. TCRdb obtained this table from immuneACCESS and retained in-frame rearrangements with V and J assigned. These tables miss some clones; where compared with another copy, unresolved V genes account for less than half of the shortfall, and the remainder is unexplained. The sample includes about 160,000 clones, with approximately 90% observed a single time. The ten largest clones capture roughly 0.7% of the sample. The data were obtained in a study of control samples from healthy donors and cancer patients (dated by TCRdb to 2020 to 2022). The CDR3 spans 15 residues, from the cysteine through the phenylalanine. CDR3 DNA is the only sequence kept; it has 45 bases, read in frame from the first base. V sheds 3 bases and J sheds 1 base, leaving 11 bases between their ends. Reading the germline V gene gives CDR1 MNHNS and CDR2 SASEGT.

This chain is built from TRBV6-1 and TRBJ2-3; TRBD2 is perhaps the D gene, given 6 matching bases. This sequence was found in a woman aged 30 to 39 in good health. The specimen sequenced was blood. The nucleotides read TGTGCCAGCAGTGATTGGAGGGAGGGCACAGATACGCAGTATTTT. This gives the protein CASSDWREGTDTQYF.